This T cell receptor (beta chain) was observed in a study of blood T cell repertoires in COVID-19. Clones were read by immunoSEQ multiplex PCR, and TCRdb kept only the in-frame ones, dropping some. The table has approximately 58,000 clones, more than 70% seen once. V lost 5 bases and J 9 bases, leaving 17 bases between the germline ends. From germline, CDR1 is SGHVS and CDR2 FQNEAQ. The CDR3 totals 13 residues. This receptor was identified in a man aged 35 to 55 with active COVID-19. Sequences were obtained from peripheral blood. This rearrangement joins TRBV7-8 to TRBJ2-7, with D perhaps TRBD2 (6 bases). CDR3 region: CASSPGDPRGQYF. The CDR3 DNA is TGTGCCAGCAGCCCGGGGGACCCCCGCGGGCAGTACTTC. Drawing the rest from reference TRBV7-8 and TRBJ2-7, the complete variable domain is GAGVSQSPRYKVAKRGQDVALRCDPISGHVSLFWYQQALGQGPEFLTYFQNEAQLDKSGLPSDRFFAERPEGSVSTLKIQRTQQEDSAVYLCASSPGDPRGQYFGPGTRLTVT.